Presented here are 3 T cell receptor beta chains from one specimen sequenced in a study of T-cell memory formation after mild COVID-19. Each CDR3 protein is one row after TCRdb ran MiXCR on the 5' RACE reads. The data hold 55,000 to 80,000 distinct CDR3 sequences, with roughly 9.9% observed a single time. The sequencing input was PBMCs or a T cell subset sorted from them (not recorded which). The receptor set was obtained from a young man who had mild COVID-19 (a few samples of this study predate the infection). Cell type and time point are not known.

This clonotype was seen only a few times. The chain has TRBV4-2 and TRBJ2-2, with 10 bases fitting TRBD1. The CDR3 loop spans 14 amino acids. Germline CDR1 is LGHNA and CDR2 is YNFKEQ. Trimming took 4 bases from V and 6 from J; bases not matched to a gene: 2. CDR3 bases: TGTGCCAGCAGCCGGACAGGGGGGTCCGGGGAGCTGTTTTTT. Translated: CASSRTGGSGELFF.

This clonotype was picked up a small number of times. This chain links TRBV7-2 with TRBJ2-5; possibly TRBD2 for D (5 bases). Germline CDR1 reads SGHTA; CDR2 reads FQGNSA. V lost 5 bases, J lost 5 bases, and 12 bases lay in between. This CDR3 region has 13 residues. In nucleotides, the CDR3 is TGTGCCAGCAGCCTCCCGTCGGGGGAGACCCAGTACTTC. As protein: CASSLPSGETQYF.

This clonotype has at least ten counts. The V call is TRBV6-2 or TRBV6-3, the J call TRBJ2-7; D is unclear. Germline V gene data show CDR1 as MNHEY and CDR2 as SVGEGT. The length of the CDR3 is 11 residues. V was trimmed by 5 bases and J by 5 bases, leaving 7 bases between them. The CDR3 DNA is TGTGCCAGCAGTCCGGGCCACGAGCAGTACTTC. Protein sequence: CASSPGHEQYF.